Each of the 31 T cell receptor beta chains below was sequenced from the same sample in a study of T-cell memory formation after mild COVID-19. TCRdb re-called the 5' RACE reads through MiXCR, storing one row per CDR3 protein. The table records about 450,000 distinct CDR3 sequences, around 22% of them present only once. Sequencing was done on a sample of PBMCs or a T cell subset sorted from them (not recorded which). These receptor sequences come from an adult woman who had mild COVID-19 (a few samples of this study predate the infection). Cell type and time point are not known.

As DNA, the CDR3 is TGTGCCAGCAGCCGCCTCAGGGACGAGCAGTACTTC. Translating gives CASSRLRDEQYF. This chain joins TRBV5-5 and TRBJ2-7; D perhaps matches TRBD1 (5 bases). This CDR3 has 12 amino acids. Germline values: CDR1 SGHKS, CDR2 YYEKEE (reference sequence). V dropped 4 bases and J dropped 5 bases, with 10 bases sitting between them.

A few counts support this clonotype. The chain uses TRBV15 and TRBJ2-5, with TRBD2 matching over 8 bases. The CDR3 runs 16 residues. CDR1 is LNHNV, CDR2 YYDKDF, per germline (reference sequence). V lost 1 base and J lost 3; bases outside the gene matches: 7. The chain's CDR3 is CATSRVRTSLEETQYF. CDR3 nucleotides: TGTGCCACCAGCAGAGTGCGGACTAGCCTAGAAGAGACCCAGTACTTC.

This rearrangement joins TRBV5-1 to TRBJ1-6, with 7 positions matching TRBD1. The V gene end was trimmed by 4 bases and the J gene end by 9 bases; junction bases not matched to a gene: 7. The CDR3 runs to 14 residues. CDR1 is SGHRS, CDR2 YFSETQ, per germline. CDR3 bases: TGCGCCAGCAGCCGGGGACAGAACCTTTCACCCCTCCACTTT. This codes for CASSRGQNLSPLHF.

This clonotype turned up a few times. The rearrangement links TRBV5-6 to TRBJ2-7; 9 bases fit TRBD1. The CDR3 is made up of 16 amino acids. CDR1 SGHDT and CDR2 YYEEEE come from the germline V gene. The J segment lost 1 base and the V segment lost 0 bases, leaving 5 bases of the junction unmatched. CDR3 region: CASSLVGTGFSYEQYF. Written as DNA, the CDR3 is TGTGCCAGCAGCTTGGTGGGGACAGGGTTTTCCTACGAGCAGTACTTC. The variable domain in full, with the rest retrieved from reference TRBV5-6 and TRBJ2-7, is DAGVTQSPTHLIKTRGQQVTLRCSPKSGHDTVSWYQQALGQGPQFIFQYYEEEERQRGNFPDRFSGHQFPNYSSELNVNALLLGDSALYLCASSLVGTGFSYEQYFGPGTRLTVT.

This clonotype was detected ten times or more. The chain joins TRBV7-2 to TRBJ2-1; TRBD1 matches at 8 bases. In germline, CDR1 is SGHTA, CDR2 FQGNSA. The V segment lost 1 base and the J segment 6 bases; nucleotides outside the gene matches: 5. The CDR3 extends over 15 amino acids. CDR3 in amino acids: CASSLGRGRGNEQFF. The CDR3 DNA sequence: TGTGCCAGCAGCTTAGGCAGGGGGCGAGGCAATGAGCAGTTCTTC.

This clonotype was counted between two and nine times. The rearrangement uses TRBV7-3 and TRBJ2-1; 11 bases map to TRBD2. The CDR3 has 15 residues. The J segment lost 6 bases and the V segment lost 5 bases, leaving 6 bases of the junction unmatched. Germline lookup yields CDR1 SGHTA and CDR2 FQGTGA. The DNA for the CDR3 is TGTGCCAGCAGCCCCCTCGGACTAGCGGGCAATGAGCAGTTCTTC. Protein product: CASSPLGLAGNEQFF.

The gene calls are TRBV25-1 and TRBJ2-2; no firm D call. Between the trimmed V and J ends, which lost 6 bases and 6 bases, there was a span of 8 bases. This CDR3 spans 12 amino acids. Germline lookup yields CDR1 MGHDK and CDR2 SYGVNS. CDR3 residues: CASRPYPGELFF. In DNA, the CDR3 is TGTGCCAGCAGGCCTTATCCCGGGGAGCTGTTTTTT.

A few counts support this clonotype. V gene TRBV20-1 combines with J gene TRBJ1-2; possibly TRBD1 for D (6 bases). Germline CDR1 and CDR2: DFQATT and SNEGSKA (reference sequence). Trimming shortened V by 5 bases and J by 4 bases, and 14 bases separated the two germline ends. The CDR3 covers 13 residues. The CDR3 region has the DNA TGCAGTGCTCTTCCGGGACACCGCTATGGCTACACCTTC. Its translation is CSALPGHRYGYTF.

This clonotype turned up a few times. This chain uses TRBV20-1 with TRBJ2-5, with a weak D call TRBD2 (7 bases). The CDR3 sequence is 14 residues long. The germline V gene encodes CDR1 DFQATT and CDR2 SNEGSKA (reference sequence). Trimming removed 7 bases at V and 1 base at J, with 16 bases between. The CDR3 DNA sequence: TGCAGTGTGAGTCCGCGGGGGCTCCAAGAGACCCAGTACTTC. This sequence encodes CSVSPRGLQETQYF.

This chain joins TRBV7-9 and TRBJ1-1; 12 bases match TRBD1. Germline-derived CDR1 and CDR2 are SEHNR and FQNEAQ (reference sequence). The CDR3 is made up of 16 amino acids. Trimming took 0 bases from V and 3 from J; bases not matched to a gene: 2. DNA of the CDR3: TGTGCCAGCAGCTTAGCGGGGACAGGGGGCTACACTGAAGCTTTCTTT. Its protein is CASSLAGTGGYTEAFF.

This clonotype was seen more than once but under ten times. The CDR3 coding sequence is TGTGCCAGCTCACCACGAGAGGTGGATACGCAGTATTTT. Protein: CASSPREVDTQYF. This chain links TRBV18 with TRBJ2-3; D is unresolved. With 1 base removed from V and 6 bases from J, the gap between germline ends came to 8 bases. Germline-derived CDR1 and CDR2 are KGHSH and LQKENI. The CDR3 has 13 amino acids.

This clonotype was found a few times. This chain uses TRBV11-3 with TRBJ2-3; TRBD2 matches at 8 bases. The V gene end was trimmed by 3 bases and the J gene end by 4 bases; junction bases not matched to a gene: 9. CDR3 length: 16 amino acids. CDR1 and CDR2 (germline): SGHNT, YENEEA. This CDR3 reads CASSFSGTIKADTQYF. CDR3 nucleotide sequence: TGTGCCAGCAGCTTTAGCGGGACCATCAAGGCAGATACGCAGTATTTT.

As to this clonotype: Compared with germline, one end of the junction differs, possibly owing to a read error. The rearrangement uses TRBV7-2 and TRBJ2-4; TRBD2 matches at 8 bases. CDR3 size: 12 residues. Germline V gene data show CDR1 as SGHTA and CDR2 as FQGNSA. The CDR3 region has the DNA TGTGCCAGCAGTCTCCTCGGGGGGGCATGGAACTTC. This gives the protein CASSLLGGAWNF.

This clonotype was seen more than once but under ten times. The missing conserved phenylalanine or tryptophan at the end of this CDR3 makes a read error likely. No DNA is shown, since the ends of the CDR3 on it are uncertain; the CDR3 is the one TCRdb lists. The chain employs TRBV6-1 and TRBJ2-1; the table assigns TRBD1, which was not confirmed against the DNA. CDR1 is MNHNS, CDR2 SASEGT, per germline. The CDR3 has 13 residues if both end residues are counted. CDR3 sequence: CASSATGQTALAI.

This clonotype was observed many times. The V call is TRBV4-1, the J call TRBJ2-2; TRBD1 matches 8 bases. J gave up 2 bases and V 0 bases, and 8 bases lay outside the gene matches. CDR3 length equals 18 residues. The V gene's germline CDR1 is MGHRA and CDR2 YSYEKL. CDR3 protein: CASSQEVRQGLNTGELFF. Here the CDR3 DNA reads TGCGCCAGCAGCCAAGAAGTGCGACAGGGGTTAAACACCGGGGAGCTGTTTTTT.

The genes are TRBV5-1 and TRBJ1-1; no definite D call. The CDR3 runs to 16 residues. Trimming took off 1 base at V and 1 base at J, with 14 bases between the two ends. Germline V gene sequence: CDR1 SGHRS, CDR2 YFSETQ. CDR3 DNA: TGCGCCAGCAGCTTGTTCCCCCGGCAGAGGAACACTGAAGCTTTCTTT. Amino acids: CASSLFPRQRNTEAFF.

The genes are TRBV10-3 and TRBJ1-5; a weak D match, TRBD1 (5 bases). From germline, CDR1 is ENHRY and CDR2 SYGVKD. Between the trimmed V and J ends, which lost 2 bases and 3 bases, there was a span of 14 bases. The CDR3 is 16 amino acids. Written as DNA, the CDR3 is TGTGCCATCAGTGAGACTTTCCGGGACCCCAATCAGCCCCAGCATTTT. This gives the protein CAISETFRDPNQPQHF.

CDR3 coding DNA: TGCGCCAGCAGAAAATCGGGACAGCGGAACACCGGGGAGCTGTTTTTT. Its translation: CASRKSGQRNTGELFF. The chain combines TRBV5-1 with TRBJ2-2, with 7 bases lining up with TRBD1. The CDR3 has 16 residues. The junction had 8 bases not matched to a gene; V was cut back by 5 bases and J by 1 base. Germline V gene data show CDR1 as SGHRS and CDR2 as YFSETQ.

This chain connects TRBV24-1 to TRBJ1-2; a weak D match, TRBD1 (6 bases). This CDR3 comprises 14 residues. V dropped 2 bases and J dropped 4 bases, with 10 bases sitting between them. CDR1 and CDR2 from the germline V gene are KGHDR and SFDVKD. CDR3 loop: CATSDSRGIYGYTF. CDR3 nucleotides: TGTGCCACCAGTGATTCCAGGGGAATCTATGGCTACACCTTC.

The chain uses TRBV5-6 and TRBJ2-4; D is uncertain. Deletions cut 4 bases from V and 13 bases from J, with 15 bases between. Germline V lookup: CDR1 SGHDT, CDR2 YYEEEE. CDR3 length: 12 residues. CDR3 residues: CASSLGRSRQYF. The CDR3 coding sequence is TGTGCCAGCAGCCTAGGCCGCTCCAGGCAGTACTTC.

The chain combines TRBV29-1 with TRBJ2-1; 11 nucleotides align to TRBD2. This CDR3 contains 16 residues. Looked up from germline, CDR1 is SQVTM and CDR2 is ANQGSEA. J was trimmed by 7 bases and V by 4 bases; bases with no gene match: 12. CDR3 residues: CSVGIGTSGARNEQFF. The CDR3 bases are TGCAGCGTTGGGATAGGGACTAGCGGAGCCCGGAATGAGCAGTTCTTC.

The chain combines TRBV7-9 with TRBJ1-6; weak D call: TRBD1 (6 bases). CDR1 SEHNR and CDR2 FQNEAQ come from the germline V gene (reference sequence). This CDR3 has 14 amino acids. V was clipped by 3 bases and J by 9 bases, with 12 bases between them. CDR3 sequence: CASSLPAGVSPLHF. CDR3 coding DNA: TGTGCCAGCAGCTTGCCAGCAGGGGTTTCACCCCTCCACTTT. The full variable domain, in which reference TRBV7-9 and TRBJ1-6 provide the parts outside the CDR3, is DTGVSQNPRHKITKRGQNVTFRCDPISEHNRLYWYRQTLGQGPEFLTYFQNEAQLEKSRLLSDRFSAERPKGSFSTLEIQRTEQGDSAMYLCASSLPAGVSPLHFGNGTRLTVT.

CDR3 region: CSAREDREEQYF. As DNA, the CDR3 is TGCAGTGCTAGAGAGGACAGAGAAGAGCAGTACTTC. This chain uses TRBV20-1 with TRBJ2-7; possible D gene TRBD1, 6 bases. Germline V gives CDR1 DFQATT, CDR2 SNEGSKA (reference sequence). Trimming took off 0 bases at V and 7 bases at J, with 10 bases between the two ends. This CDR3 is 12 amino acids long.

In its sample, this clonotype was seen a few times. The rearrangement links TRBV4-1 to TRBJ2-5; TRBD1 is a possible D gene (6 bases). V was shortened by 4 bases and J by 1 base, with 13 bases between the two germline ends. The CDR3 runs 15 residues. CDR1 MGHRA and CDR2 YSYEKL come from the germline V gene. The CDR3 region is CASSPQGQSQETQYF. In nucleotides, the CDR3 is TGCGCCAGCAGCCCGCAAGGACAGTCCCAAGAGACCCAGTACTTC.

The rearrangement links TRBV12-3 or TRBV12-4 to TRBJ2-1; 11 nucleotides agree with TRBD1. With 8 bases clipped from V and 12 bases from J, the junction kept 15 bases outside the gene matches. This CDR3 is 15 amino acids long. The CDR3 protein is CASRVSGDRGKVQFF. The CDR3 DNA follows: TGTGCCAGCCGCGTTTCCGGGGACAGGGGGAAGGTGCAGTTCTTC.

The rearrangement links TRBV5-1 to TRBJ2-2; no reliable D call. V lost 2 bases, J lost 2 bases, and 10 bases lay in between. The CDR3 loop spans 15 amino acids. Germline CDR1 is SGHRS and CDR2 is YFSETQ. This chain's CDR3 is CASSFTADNTGELFF. CDR3 nucleotides: TGCGCCAGCAGCTTTACAGCAGATAACACCGGGGAGCTGTTTTTT. Full variable domain (remainder filled in from reference TRBV5-1 and TRBJ2-2): KAGVTQTPRYLIKTRGQQVTLSCSPISGHRSVSWYQQTPGQGLQFLFEYFSETQRNKGNFPGRFSGRQFSNSRSEMNVSTLELGDSALYLCASSFTADNTGELFFGEGSRLTVL.

This clonotype showed up just a few times. The chain combines TRBV7-2 with TRBJ2-5; D uncertain. The length of the CDR3 is 14 residues. CDR1 SGHTA and CDR2 FQGNSA come from the germline V gene. The V end lost 5 bases, the J end lost 5 bases, and 15 bases lay between the germline ends. The CDR3 region has the DNA TGTGCCAGCAGCCCCGGACGTTTCTCGGAGACCCAGTACTTC. Encoded protein: CASSPGRFSETQYF.

The chain employs TRBV5-5 and TRBJ2-7; D might be TRBD2 (6 bases). The CDR3 spans 11 residues. Trimming shortened V by 1 base and J by 13 bases, and 12 bases separated the two germline ends. Germline loops: CDR1 SGHKS, CDR2 YYEKEE (reference sequence). CDR3 nucleotides: TGTGCCAGCAGCTTGAACCGGAGGGACTACTTC. Translation gives CASSLNRRDYF.

This clonotype came up a few times. The chain joins TRBV14 to TRBJ1-1; 9 bases align to TRBD1. CDR1 and CDR2 from the germline V gene are SGHDN and FVKESK. The CDR3 has 15 amino acids. Trimming removed 3 bases from V and 3 bases from J; junction bases left unmatched: 5. The CDR3 spells CASSHPRQGDTEAFF. As DNA, the CDR3 is TGTGCCAGCAGCCATCCTCGACAGGGGGACACTGAAGCTTTCTTT.

The chain recombines TRBV7-9 with TRBJ2-5; D unclear. CDR1 and CDR2 from the germline V gene are SEHNR and FQNEAQ (reference sequence). The CDR3 loop spans 12 amino acids. Trimming removed 8 bases at V and 4 bases at J, with 11 bases between. Written as DNA, the CDR3 is TGTGCCAGCGGCGATCCAGCAGAGACCCAGTACTTC. It encodes CASGDPAETQYF.

This rearrangement joins TRBV7-2 to TRBJ2-3; D is ambiguous. The CDR3 has 13 amino acids. Trimming left V 1 base short and J 4 bases short, with 6 bases between. Per the germline V gene, CDR1 is SGHTA and CDR2 is FQGNSA. CDR3 nucleotides: TGTGCCAGCAGCTTAGATCTCCCAGATACGCAGTATTTT. As protein: CASSLDLPDTQYF.